Presented here are 24 T cell receptor beta chains from one specimen sequenced in a study of blood T cell repertoires in COVID-19. Repertoires were generated with immunoSEQ multiplex PCR, while TCRdb's copy carries only in-frame clones and drops some. The table records some 320,000 clones, approximately 91% of them present only once. Sequenced: PBMCs or T cells enriched from blood (not recorded which). Receptors were obtained from a woman aged 25 to 39 who had been exposed to COVID-19.

V is TRBV3-1 (or the pseudogene TRBV3-2) and J is TRBJ2-7, with TRBD1 matching over 11 bases. V lost 2 bases, J lost 3 bases, and 6 bases stayed unmatched. Germline loops: CDR1 LGHDT, CDR2 YNNKEL (reference sequence). The CDR3 contains 16 residues. The CDR3 DNA sequence: TGTGCCAGCAGCCAACTCCGGGACAGGGGGGGCTACGAGCAGTACTTC. Translating gives CASSQLRDRGGYEQYF.

CDR3 DNA: TGCGCCAGCAGCTACGCCCAGGCCAGGGGCTCCTATGGCTACACCTTC. Amino acid sequence: CASSYAQARGSYGYTF. The gene calls are TRBV5-1 and TRBJ1-2, with a weak D call TRBD1 (6 bases). The CDR3 runs to 16 residues. CDR1 SGHRS and CDR2 YFSETQ come from the germline V gene. V lost 3 bases, J lost 4 bases, and 19 bases lay in between.

V is TRBV4-1 and J is TRBJ2-3, with 8 bases that match TRBD2. The V gene end was trimmed by 4 bases and the J gene end by 5 bases; junction bases not matched to a gene: 8. CDR1 and CDR2 (germline): MGHRA, YSYEKL. The CDR3 length is 15 residues. CDR3 residues: CASSLERGSGDTQYF. For the CDR3, the DNA is TGCGCCAGCAGCCTGGAGCGGGGGTCTGGAGATACGCAGTATTTT.

The CDR3 DNA sequence: TGTGCCAGCAGAAAAGGACAGGCCTCATACAATGAGCAGTTCTTC. Translation: CASRKGQASYNEQFF. This chain uses TRBV25-1 with TRBJ2-1; 7 bases are shared with TRBD1. The CDR3 runs to 15 residues. CDR1 is MGHDK and CDR2 is SYGVNS in the germline V gene. Germline trimming cut 6 bases from V and 4 bases from J; bases unmatched to any gene: 9.

V and J are TRBV10-3 and TRBJ1-2; possible D gene TRBD1, 6 bases. The CDR3 is made up of 15 amino acids. Per the germline V gene, CDR1 is ENHRY and CDR2 is SYGVKD. V lost 0 bases and J lost 2, with 10 bases in between. CDR3 sequence reads: CAISESRTANYGYTF. CDR3 nucleotide sequence: TGTGCCATCAGTGAGTCGAGGACAGCAAACTATGGCTACACCTTC.

The gene calls are TRBV10-3 and TRBJ2-3; D uncertain. The CDR3 loop spans 15 amino acids. The V gene lost 4 bases and the J gene lost 0 bases, with 11 bases spanning the gap. CDR1 and CDR2 from the germline V gene are ENHRY and SYGVKD. CDR3 region: CAISVSGSSTDTQYF. The CDR3 coding sequence is TGTGCCATCAGTGTCAGTGGCAGTAGCACAGATACGCAGTATTTT.

V and J are TRBV6-5 and TRBJ1-2; unclear D gene. Germline V gene lookup returns CDR1 MNHEY and CDR2 SVGAGI. The V end was cut by 2 bases, the J end by 4 bases, with 14 bases between. This CDR3 has 15 residues. The CDR3 DNA sequence: TGTGCCAGCAGTTACCCCAATACAGCACCCTATGGCTACACCTTC. This translates into CASSYPNTAPYGYTF.

The V and J genes are TRBV11-3 and TRBJ2-7, with D tentatively TRBD1 (5 bases). Between the trimmed V and J ends, which lost 5 bases and 2 bases, there was a span of 13 bases. CDR3 length: 14 amino acids. The V gene's germline CDR1 is SGHNT and CDR2 YENEEA. CDR3 sequence reads: CASSNRDSTYEQYF. In nucleotides, the CDR3 is TGTGCCAGCAGCAACAGAGACAGCACCTACGAGCAGTACTTC.

The rearrangement uses TRBV19 and TRBJ2-7; TRBD1 matches at 7 bases. CDR1 is LNHDA, CDR2 SQIVND, per germline (reference sequence). The CDR3 runs to 12 residues. Trimming at V came to 3 bases and at J to 4 bases, leaving 0 bases not matched to a gene. The CDR3 bases are TGTGCCAGTAGTATCAGGGGGTACGAGCAGTACTTC. This sequence encodes CASSIRGYEQYF.

V usage is TRBV2 and J usage is TRBJ2-1, with a possible D match to TRBD1 (5 bases). Per germline, CDR1 SNHLY and CDR2 FYNNEI. Trimming pared 6 bases from V and 7 bases from J, leaving 13 bases between. The CDR3 loop spans 13 amino acids. CDR3 in amino acids: CASSSQGNNEQFF. The DNA for the CDR3 is TGTGCCAGCAGCAGCCAGGGAAATAATGAGCAGTTCTTC.

The chain joins TRBV4-2 to TRBJ1-2, with unresolved D. Germline CDR1 LGHNA, CDR2 YNFKEQ. The germline V and J ends were trimmed by 0 bases and 8 bases, with 16 bases remaining between them. CDR3 length equals 15 residues. The CDR3 spells CASSQESGVTAGYTF. The CDR3 DNA follows: TGTGCCAGCAGCCAAGAATCCGGGGTGACTGCCGGCTACACCTTC.

The genes are TRBV7-6 and TRBJ2-2, with D possibly being TRBD2 (5 bases). V lost 5 bases, J lost 8 bases, and 9 bases lay in between. CDR1 is SGHVS, CDR2 FNYEAQ, per germline. The CDR3 is made up of 12 amino acids. In DNA, the CDR3 is TGTGCCAGCAGCGCGGACTTTGGGGAGCTGTTTTTT. It specifies CASSADFGELFF.

The CDR3 reads CAWSKDSQETQYF. CDR3 DNA: TGTGCCTGGTCCAAGGACAGCCAAGAGACCCAGTACTTC. The V and J genes are TRBV30 and TRBJ2-5; D may be TRBD1 (6 bases). This CDR3 has 13 amino acids. Trimming took off 5 bases at V and 1 base at J, with 11 bases between the two ends. In germline, CDR1 is GTSNPN, CDR2 SVGIG (reference sequence). The entire variable domain, with the rest obtained from reference TRBV30 and TRBJ2-5, is as follows: SQTIHQWPATLVQPVGSPLSLECTVEGTSNPNLYWYRQAAGRGLQLLFYSVGIGQISSEVPQNLSASRPQDRQFILSSKKLLLSDSGFYLCAWSKDSQETQYFGPGTRLLVL.

The chain combines TRBV19 with TRBJ1-1, with D hard to call. The V gene's germline CDR1 is LNHDA and CDR2 SQIVND (reference sequence). V dropped 5 bases and J dropped 6 bases, with 10 bases sitting between them. The CDR3 is 12 amino acids. The CDR3 DNA sequence: TGTGCCAGTAGTCCCCGCGTTGCTGAAGCTTTCTTT. The encoded protein is CASSPRVAEAFF.

The gene calls are TRBV11-2 and TRBJ2-7, with 7 bases lining up with TRBD1. After removal of 6 bases from V and 2 bases from J, the junction contained 7 bases not matched to a gene. This CDR3 contains 14 residues. Germline CDR1 reads SGHAT; CDR2 reads FQNNGV. CDR3 DNA: TGTGCCAGCAGTAGGACAGGAGGTACCTACGAGCAGTACTTC. It is translated as CASSRTGGTYEQYF.

This chain links TRBV7-8 with TRBJ2-5; 8 bases agree with TRBD2. CDR3 size: 16 residues. Germline assignment: CDR1 SGHVS and CDR2 FQNEAQ. Trimming cost V 1 base and J 2 bases; bases outside gene matches: 6. DNA for the CDR3: TGTGCCAGCAGCTTAGGGCCAGCGGGGGAACAAGAGACCCAGTACTTC. It encodes CASSLGPAGEQETQYF.

This clone came up once. The rearrangement links TRBV4-3 to TRBJ1-2, with TRBD1 matching over 7 bases. Germline V lookup: CDR1 LGHNA, CDR2 YSLEER. The CDR3 loop spans 14 amino acids. Trimming took 3 bases from V and 5 from J; bases not matched to a gene: 6. CDR3 DNA: TGCGCCAGCAGCCATGCACAGGGGCAGTATGGCTACACCTTC. Encoded protein: CASSHAQGQYGYTF.

The V and J genes are TRBV30 and TRBJ2-7; 9 nucleotides align to TRBD1. There are 15 residues in the CDR3. Looked up from germline, CDR1 is GTSNPN and CDR2 is SVGIG (reference sequence). Trimming took 4 bases from V and 4 from J; bases not matched to a gene: 11. The chain's CDR3 is CAWTLGQGGWYEQYF. CDR3 bases: TGTGCCTGGACCCTGGGACAGGGAGGTTGGTACGAGCAGTACTTC.

The chain links TRBV19 to TRBJ1-2; 10 bases agree with TRBD1. CDR3 length: 14 amino acids. The junction had 11 bases not matched to a gene; V was cut back by 8 bases and J by 8 bases. CDR1 and CDR2 from the germline V gene are LNHDA and SQIVND (reference sequence). The CDR3, as DNA: TGTGCCAGTCGCTCCGGGACAGGGGCGAGGGGCTACACCTTC. Encoded protein: CASRSGTGARGYTF.

The chain carries TRBV30 and TRBJ1-2, with 8 nucleotides matching TRBD1. After removal of 5 bases from V and 7 bases from J, the junction contained 6 bases not matched to a gene. CDR1 is GTSNPN and CDR2 is SVGIG in the germline V gene (reference sequence). The CDR3 loop spans 12 amino acids. CDR3 nucleotide sequence: TGTGCCTGGGGACAGGGAATCTCTGGCTACACCTTC. Amino acid sequence: CAWGQGISGYTF.

The chain carries TRBV10-3 and TRBJ1-2; D gene ambiguous. CDR1 is ENHRY, CDR2 SYGVKD, per germline. The CDR3 sequence is 13 residues long. V dropped 2 bases and J dropped 4 bases, with 8 bases sitting between them. CDR3 sequence reads: CAISELSSYGYTF. The CDR3 nucleotides read TGTGCCATCAGTGAGCTTTCTTCCTATGGCTACACCTTC.

In this sample, this clone turned up once. The chain couples TRBV18 to TRBJ1-4; D is uncertain. Germline-derived CDR1 and CDR2 are KGHSH and LQKENI. V lost 4 bases, J lost 0 bases, and 9 bases lay in between. This CDR3 is built from 15 residues. The CDR3 bases are TGTGCCAGCTCACTAGCGACACCAACTAATGAAAAACTGTTTTTT. It yields the protein CASSLATPTNEKLFF.

This clone was counted a single time. The rearrangement links TRBV11-2 to TRBJ1-2; tentatively, D is TRBD1 (5 bases). V shed 2 bases and J shed 4 bases, with 11 bases lying between them. The CDR3 spans 14 residues. CDR1 is SGHAT, CDR2 FQNNGV, per germline. The CDR3 spells CASSLNTGIYGYTF. CDR3 coding DNA: TGTGCCAGCAGCTTAAATACAGGCATCTATGGCTACACCTTC.

This clone was counted once. The V gene is TRBV9, the J gene TRBJ1-1; D possibly corresponds to TRBD1 (5 bases). The CDR3 consists of 14 residues. Germline CDR1 is SGDLS and CDR2 is YYNGEE. Between the trimmed V and J ends, which lost 3 bases and 5 bases, there was a span of 14 bases. The CDR3 sequence is CASSEPGGGTEAFF. CDR3 bases: TGTGCCAGCAGCGAGCCCGGCGGGGGGACTGAAGCTTTCTTT.